This T cell receptor (beta chain) came from a study of blood T cell repertoires in COVID-19. Overall study: Samples came from the United States, Italy and Spain, spanning acute and convalescent COVID-19. The cDNA or gDNA used as material had been derived from T cells, B-cell-depleted T cells, or PBMCs.

The CDR3 covers 15 residues. Germline lookup yields CDR1 WSHSY and CDR2 SAAADI. Losses at the gene ends were 7 bases for V and 5 bases for J; bases not matched to a gene: 10. Measured with immunoSEQ multiplex PCR; TCRdb has only the in-frame clones, and not every one. The repertoire holds around 44,000 clones, with about 92% as singletons. This receptor was obtained from a human donor in a cohort sampled during active COVID-19. Sequencing was performed on peripheral blood. The chain employs TRBV10-2 and TRBJ2-5, with TRBD2 matching 10 bases. In DNA form, the CDR3 reads TGCGCCAGCACTACGGTAGCGGGGGGCGGCGAGACCCAGTACTTC. Translating gives CASTTVAGGGETQYF.